Sequencing of this T cell receptor beta chain was carried out in a study of memory CD4+ T cells and cytomegalovirus serostatus. Here immunoSEQ multiplex PCR was the method, and the copy in TCRdb shows in-frame clones only, minus some. The table lists around 60,000 clones, under 90% of them singletons. Overall study results and limits: CD4+ memory repertoires contained about 40% of the roughly 160 reported CMV TCRbeta sequences.

As to this clone: The antigen is not known.

Trimming at V came to 3 bases and at J to 3 bases, leaving 4 bases not matched to a gene. The CDR3 is made up of 15 amino acids. Germline V gene lookup returns CDR1 SGHVS and CDR2 FNYEAQ. The sort gate was single viable CD3+CD4+CD8-CD45RO+ cells for memory CD4+ T cells. Material for sequencing was memory CD4+ T cells from blood. This receptor was identified in an adult in good health and CMV-seronegative. Some clones in this sample may be carry-over from other donors' samples. This chain joins TRBV7-6 and TRBJ1-4; TRBD1 matches 7 bases. CDR3 nucleotides: TGTGCCAGCAGCTTTCGACAGGGAGCTAATGAAAAACTGTTTTTT. This sequence encodes CASSFRQGANEKLFF.